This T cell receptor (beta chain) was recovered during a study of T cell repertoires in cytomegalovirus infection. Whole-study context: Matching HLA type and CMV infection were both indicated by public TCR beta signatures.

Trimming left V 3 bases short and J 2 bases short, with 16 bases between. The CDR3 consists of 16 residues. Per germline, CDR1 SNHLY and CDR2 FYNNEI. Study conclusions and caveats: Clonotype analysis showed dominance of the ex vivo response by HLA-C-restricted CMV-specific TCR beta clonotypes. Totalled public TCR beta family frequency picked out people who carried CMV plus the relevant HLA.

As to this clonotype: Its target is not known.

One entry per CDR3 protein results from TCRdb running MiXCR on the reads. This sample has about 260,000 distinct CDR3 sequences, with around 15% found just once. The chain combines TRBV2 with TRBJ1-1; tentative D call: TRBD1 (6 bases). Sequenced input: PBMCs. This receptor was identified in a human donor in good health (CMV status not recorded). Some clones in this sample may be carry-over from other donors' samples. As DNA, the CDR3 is TGTGCCAGCAGTGAGCTTTTACCACAGGGCAACACTGAAGCTTTCTTT. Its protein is CASSELLPQGNTEAFF.